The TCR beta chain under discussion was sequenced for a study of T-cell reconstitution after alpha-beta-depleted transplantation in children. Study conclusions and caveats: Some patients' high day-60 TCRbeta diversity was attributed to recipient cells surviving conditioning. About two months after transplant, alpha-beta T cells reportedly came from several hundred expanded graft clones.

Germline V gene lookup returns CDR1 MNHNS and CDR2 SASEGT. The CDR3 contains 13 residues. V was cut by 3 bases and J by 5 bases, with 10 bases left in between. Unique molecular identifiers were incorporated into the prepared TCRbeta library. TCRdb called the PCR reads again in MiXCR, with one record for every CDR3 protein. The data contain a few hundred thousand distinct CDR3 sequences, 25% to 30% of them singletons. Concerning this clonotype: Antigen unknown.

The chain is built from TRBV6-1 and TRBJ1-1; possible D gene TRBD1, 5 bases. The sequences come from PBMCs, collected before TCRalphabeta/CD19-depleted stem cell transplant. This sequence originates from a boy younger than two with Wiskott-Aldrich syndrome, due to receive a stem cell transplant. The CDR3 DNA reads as TGTGCCAGCAGTGAGGGGGTGTGGACTGAAGCTTTCTTT. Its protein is CASSEGVWTEAFF.